Shown below are 18 T cell receptor beta chains from a single sample sequenced in a study of T-cell reconstitution after alpha-beta-depleted transplantation in children. Unique molecular identifiers were incorporated when the TCRbeta library was constructed. TCRdb re-called the PCR reads through MiXCR, storing one row per CDR3 protein. The repertoire holds some 500,000 distinct CDR3 sequences, with approximately 16% as singletons. Sequenced here: PBMCs from the stem cell graft donor, sampled from the stem cell graft. All receptors come from a human donor who donated a stem cell graft to a child with acute lymphoblastic leukemia.

This clonotype was counted only a few times. CDR3 sequence reads: CASSPWDKQETQYF. DNA of the CDR3: TGTGCCAGCAGCCCCTGGGACAAACAAGAGACCCAGTACTTC. The V gene is TRBV13, the J gene TRBJ2-5; perhaps TRBD1 as D (6 bases). Trimming pared 5 bases from V and 2 bases from J, leaving 12 bases between. This CDR3 spans 14 amino acids. Germline loops: CDR1 PRHDT, CDR2 FYEKMQ (reference sequence).

The chain uses TRBV12-5 and TRBJ2-2; the match to TRBD2 covers 7 bases. The junction had 0 bases not matched to a gene; V was cut back by 1 base and J by 1 base. This CDR3 has 15 amino acids. The V gene's germline CDR1 is LGHNT and CDR2 FRNRAP. CDR3 loop: CASGLERENTGELFF. Here the CDR3 DNA reads TGTGCTAGTGGTTTGGAGCGGGAGAACACCGGGGAGCTGTTTTTT.

The rearrangement uses TRBV27 and TRBJ2-7; no clear D gene. With 0 bases removed from V and 4 bases from J, the gap between germline ends came to 10 bases. In germline, CDR1 is MNHEY, CDR2 SMNVEV (reference sequence). The CDR3 sequence is 14 residues long. The CDR3 loop reads CASSLSGWGYEQYF. In DNA form, the CDR3 reads TGTGCCAGCAGTTTATCGGGCTGGGGATACGAGCAGTACTTC.

V usage is TRBV12-3 or TRBV12-4 and J usage is TRBJ2-7; 8 bases match TRBD2. V lost 5 bases and J lost 5; bases outside the gene matches: 5. The CDR3 runs to 13 residues. In DNA form, the CDR3 reads TGTGCCAGCAGTCGGGGGGGAGGCGACGAGCAGTACTTC. Protein sequence: CASSRGGGDEQYF.

The chain recombines TRBV12-3 or TRBV12-4 with TRBJ2-3, with D maybe TRBD1 (5 bases). Trimming removed 2 bases at V and 3 bases at J, with 18 bases between. The CDR3 sequence is 17 residues long. This CDR3 is CASSLPRKGMRTDTQYF. In DNA form, the CDR3 reads TGTGCCAGCAGTTTACCTAGAAAGGGGATGAGAACAGATACGCAGTATTTT.

The chain has TRBV20-1 and TRBJ2-7; D is undetermined. Trimming pared 2 bases from V and 1 base from J, leaving 12 bases between. CDR3 length equals 14 residues. The V gene's germline CDR1 is DFQATT and CDR2 SNEGSKA (reference sequence). The CDR3 here is CSARPIELSYEQYF. Here the CDR3 DNA reads TGCAGTGCTAGACCTATCGAACTTTCCTACGAGCAGTACTTC.

A few counts support this clonotype. The rearrangement links TRBV7-9 to TRBJ1-6; D is ambiguous. V shed 4 bases and J shed 5 bases, with 6 bases lying between them. From germline, CDR1 is SEHNR and CDR2 FQNEAQ (reference sequence). The CDR3 loop spans 13 amino acids. The CDR3, as DNA: TGTGCCAGCAGCTACGGGCATAATTCACCCCTCCACTTT. It specifies CASSYGHNSPLHF.

In this sample, this clonotype turned up a few times. The rearrangement uses TRBV5-1 and TRBJ2-1; D may be TRBD2 (6 bases). Germline values: CDR1 SGHRS, CDR2 YFSETQ. The V end was cut by 5 bases, the J end by 1 base, with 16 bases between. This CDR3 comprises 16 residues. Here the CDR3 reads CASSWGLTSSYNEQFF. CDR3 DNA: TGCGCCAGCAGTTGGGGGTTGACTAGTTCCTACAATGAGCAGTTCTTC.

DNA of the CDR3: TGTGCCAGCAGGCCCCTAGCGGGAGTCCCCTACGAGCAGTACTTC. As protein: CASRPLAGVPYEQYF. This sequence joins TRBV28 and TRBJ2-7; 10 nucleotides align to TRBD2. CDR1 and CDR2 (germline): MDHEN, SYDVKM. The CDR3 is made up of 15 amino acids. V lost 6 bases and J lost 2; bases outside the gene matches: 7.

The J gene is TRBJ1-1, the V gene TRBV5-1, with unresolved D. Germline CDR1 SGHRS, CDR2 YFSETQ. Trimming took 5 bases from V and 6 from J, leaving 17 bases between them. This CDR3 region has 14 residues. The CDR3 nucleotides are TGCGCCAGCAGTCCTGCCGTGGGGTACGCTGAAGCTTTCTTT. Residues: CASSPAVGYAEAFF.

In its sample, this clonotype was seen a few times. This sequence joins TRBV5-1 and TRBJ2-7; perhaps TRBD2 as D (6 bases). Germline V lookup: CDR1 SGHRS, CDR2 YFSETQ. The CDR3 is 14 amino acids. Trimming removed 0 bases at V and 2 bases at J, with 9 bases between. The DNA for the CDR3 is TGCGCCAGCAGCTTGGATTCGGGGGCCTACGAGCAGTACTTC. This encodes CASSLDSGAYEQYF.

This clonotype was seen once. One junction end does not reproduce the germline sequence, and a read error may be involved. The rearrangement uses TRBV12-3 or TRBV12-4 and TRBJ2-7; TRBD1 matches 7 bases. CDR3 size: 14 residues. The CDR3 here is CANSPGTVLYEQYF. The CDR3 bases are TGTGCCAACAGTCCCGGGACAGTCCTCTACGAGCAGTACTTC.

In its sample, this clonotype was seen a few times. V gene TRBV7-6 combines with J gene TRBJ2-5; TRBD1 matches at 7 bases. Looked up from germline, CDR1 is SGHVS and CDR2 is FNYEAQ. The V gene end was trimmed by 6 bases and the J gene end by 3 bases; junction bases not matched to a gene: 7. The CDR3 runs 14 residues. CDR3 DNA: TGTGCCAGCAGATCCCCAGGGGGAGAAGAGACCCAGTACTTC. This gives the protein CASRSPGGEETQYF.

This chain connects TRBV11-2 to TRBJ2-7; a possible D gene is TRBD1 (6 bases). CDR3 length: 15 residues. V lost 0 bases, J lost 2 bases, and 11 bases lay in between. Germline CDR1 reads SGHAT; CDR2 reads FQNNGV. Here the CDR3 DNA reads TGTGCCAGCAGCTTAGACAGGGGTGGGGCCTACGAGCAGTACTTC. As protein: CASSLDRGGAYEQYF.

This clonotype was seen more than once but under ten times. This chain connects TRBV7-2 to TRBJ2-4, with D possibly matching TRBD2 (6 bases). Looked up from germline, CDR1 is SGHTA and CDR2 is FQGNSA. Trimming removed 6 bases at V and 0 bases at J, with 9 bases between. The CDR3 totals 14 residues. The CDR3 protein is CASRLGLAKNIQYF. DNA of the CDR3: TGTGCCAGCAGACTGGGACTAGCCAAAAACATTCAGTACTTC.

The rearrangement joins TRBV29-1 to TRBJ2-3; the D gene is possibly TRBD2 (6 bases). The CDR3 covers 14 residues. Germline V CDR1 and CDR2: SQVTM, ANQGSEA. Trimming took 8 bases from V and 3 from J, leaving 18 bases between them. CDR3 bases: TGCAGCATCGGGACTGGAATACAGACAGATACGCAGTATTTT. Amino acid sequence: CSIGTGIQTDTQYF.

This clonotype was counted a few times. The V call is TRBV7-3, the J call TRBJ2-3; D might be TRBD2 (6 bases). The CDR3 consists of 16 residues. V was clipped by 4 bases and J by 0 bases, with 14 bases between them. Per germline, CDR1 SGHTA and CDR2 FQGTGA. CDR3 in amino acids: CASSSISGLSTDTQYF. CDR3 in DNA: TGTGCCAGCAGCTCCATTAGCGGACTTAGCACAGATACGCAGTATTTT.

The rearrangement joins TRBV20-1 to TRBJ1-1, with D hard to call. The CDR3 runs to 12 residues. Germline-derived CDR1 and CDR2 are DFQATT and SNEGSKA (reference sequence). V lost 3 bases and J lost 2, with 7 bases in between. CDR3 protein: CSARKVNTEAFF. CDR3 bases: TGCAGTGCTAGGAAGGTCAACACTGAAGCTTTCTTT.